Shown below are 21 T cell receptor beta chains from a single sample sequenced in a study of T-cell memory formation after mild COVID-19. TCRdb independently ran MiXCR on the 5' RACE reads; one entry per CDR3 protein. The table includes about 150,000 distinct CDR3 sequences, 20% to 25% detected once. Sequenced: PBMCs or a T cell subset sorted from them (not recorded which). These receptor sequences come from an adult woman who had mild COVID-19 (a few samples of this study predate the infection). Cell type and time point are not known.

This clonotype was recorded many times. This chain joins TRBV15 and TRBJ2-6; D might be TRBD1 (5 bases). Trimming took off 4 bases at V and 0 bases at J, with 10 bases between the two ends. This CDR3 contains 16 residues. Germline lookup yields CDR1 LNHNV and CDR2 YYDKDF (reference sequence). CDR3 loop: CATSTPRVSGANVLTF. CDR3 nucleotides: TGTGCCACCAGCACCCCCAGGGTCTCTGGGGCCAACGTCCTGACTTTC.

The table lists this clonotype with a few counts. V gene TRBV20-1 combines with J gene TRBJ1-5; TRBD1 aligns across 8 bases. Per germline, CDR1 DFQATT and CDR2 SNEGSKA (reference sequence). The J segment lost 6 bases and the V segment lost 1 base, leaving 11 bases of the junction unmatched. This CDR3 comprises 16 residues. DNA for the CDR3: TGCAGTGCTAGAGTGGAGGGGCAGGGGGCAGTTCAGCCCCAGCATTTT. Amino acid sequence: CSARVEGQGAVQPQHF.

In this sample, this clonotype turned up many times. This chain uses TRBV27 with TRBJ2-1, with a tentative D call TRBD1 (5 bases). Germline V gives CDR1 MNHEY, CDR2 SMNVEV (reference sequence). This CDR3 spans 14 amino acids. V was trimmed by 5 bases and J by 6 bases, leaving 14 bases between them. CDR3 nucleotides: TGTGCCAGCAGTCCCCTCCTTAGGGGCAATGAGCAGTTCTTC. This codes for CASSPLLRGNEQFF.

This chain links TRBV4-1 with TRBJ2-7, with a weak D call TRBD1 (5 bases). Between the trimmed V and J ends, which lost 1 base and 5 bases, there was a span of 12 bases. The CDR3 loop spans 14 amino acids. Per the germline V gene, CDR1 is MGHRA and CDR2 is YSYEKL. The CDR3 DNA reads TGCGCCAGCAGCCAAGGGATAGGGGTGAACGAGCAGTACTTC. Its translation: CASSQGIGVNEQYF.

The chain couples TRBV7-8 to TRBJ1-1; D is possibly TRBD1 (5 bases). CDR3 length: 14 residues. The V gene's germline CDR1 is SGHVS and CDR2 FQNEAQ. The V end was cut by 6 bases, the J end by 7 bases, with 18 bases between. For the CDR3, the DNA is TGTGCCAGCAGTTACAGGAGGGGTTTCGGTGAAGCTTTCTTT. It codes for CASSYRRGFGEAFF.

In its sample, this clonotype was seen a few times. J is TRBJ2-1 and V is TRBV4-2, with 10 nucleotides matching TRBD2. The CDR3 consists of 17 residues. Germline CDR1 reads LGHNA; CDR2 reads YNFKEQ. Trimming at V came to 8 bases and at J to 3 bases, leaving 13 bases not matched to a gene. As DNA, the CDR3 is TGTGCCAGCGACTTAGCGGGGGGCGGTGGGAGCTACAATGAGCAGTTCTTC. It yields the protein CASDLAGGGGSYNEQFF.

This clonotype was observed a few times. The chain joins TRBV12-3 or TRBV12-4 to TRBJ2-1; 7 nucleotides align to TRBD1. The CDR3 has 12 amino acids. The V and J ends lost 4 bases and 12 bases, in that order; junction bases with no gene match: 6. CDR3 in DNA: TGTGCCAGCAGTTCTACCCGGACAGGGCAGTTCTTC. This sequence encodes CASSSTRTGQFF.

This clonotype was detected a few times. The chain has TRBV12-3 or TRBV12-4 and TRBJ2-7; 7 positions match TRBD1. The CDR3 is 12 residues long. The J segment lost 4 bases and the V segment lost 7 bases, leaving 4 bases of the junction unmatched. CDR3 residues: CASTDREYEQYF. Here the CDR3 DNA reads TGTGCCAGCACTGACAGGGAATACGAGCAGTACTTC.

The sample holds a few counts of this clonotype. The junction and the germline gene differ at one end; a read error may be behind it. This chain links TRBV7-9 with TRBJ2-7; D is perhaps TRBD1 (5 bases). Germline CDR1 and CDR2: SEHNR and FQNEAQ (reference sequence). There are 12 residues in the CDR3. The CDR3 DNA reads as TGTGCCAGCAGCTTAGGCGAGGCAGGGTGGAGTTTC. It specifies CASSLGEAGWSF. Combining the CDR3 with reference TRBV7-9 and TRBJ2-7 gives the whole variable domain DTGVSQNPRHKITKRGQNVTFRCDPISEHNRLYWYRQTLGQGPEFLTYFQNEAQLEKSRLLSDRFSAERPKGSFSTLEIQRTEQGDSAMYLCASSLGEAGWSFGPGTRLTVT.

In its sample, this clonotype was seen a few times. CDR3 DNA: TGTGCCAGCAGCTCTGGGCCTTTCTCCTACAATGAGCAGTTCTTC. Amino acid sequence: CASSSGPFSYNEQFF. The rearrangement joins TRBV7-6 to TRBJ2-1; unclear D gene. The germline V gene has CDR1 SGHVS and CDR2 FNYEAQ. V was shortened by 4 bases and J by 0 bases, with 10 bases between the two germline ends. This CDR3 contains 15 residues.

This clonotype was seen a few times. The rearrangement uses TRBV20-1 and TRBJ2-3; the match to TRBD1 covers 10 bases. This CDR3 is built from 18 residues. J was trimmed by 0 bases and V by 3 bases; bases with no gene match: 12. Per germline, CDR1 DFQATT and CDR2 SNEGSKA (reference sequence). Written as DNA, the CDR3 is TGCAGTGCTAGGGGAGGGACAGGGGCTCGAGCTAGCACAGATACGCAGTATTTT. The encoded protein is CSARGGTGARASTDTQYF.

This clonotype was counted between two and nine times. The chain recombines TRBV4-1 with TRBJ2-5; D not certain. CDR3 length: 14 amino acids. Trimming removed 3 bases at V and 0 bases at J, with 8 bases between. The germline V gene has CDR1 MGHRA and CDR2 YSYEKL. This chain's CDR3 is CASSHPEYQETQYF. DNA of the CDR3: TGCGCCAGCAGCCATCCAGAGTACCAAGAGACCCAGTACTTC.

The chain carries TRBV12-3 or TRBV12-4 and TRBJ1-2; a possible D gene is TRBD1 (6 bases). The V end was cut by 2 bases, the J end by 4 bases, with 17 bases between. The CDR3 consists of 16 residues. CDR3 nucleotides: TGTGCCAGCAGTTTATACCATGGGGCAGGGGCCTATGGCTACACCTTC. Amino acid sequence: CASSLYHGAGAYGYTF.

This clonotype was detected a few times. V and J are TRBV9 and TRBJ2-2; 7 bases match TRBD2. The CDR3 covers 15 residues. Germline V gives CDR1 SGDLS, CDR2 YYNGEE. V lost 3 bases and J lost 3; bases outside the gene matches: 5. The CDR3 sequence is CASSEVTSHTGELFF. The CDR3 region has the DNA TGTGCCAGCAGCGAGGTGACTAGCCACACCGGGGAGCTGTTTTTT.

This clonotype was detected a few times. The chain carries TRBV7-9 and TRBJ1-5; tentatively, D is TRBD1 (5 bases). V lost 0 bases to trimming and J lost 3 bases, with 6 bases between them. The germline V gene encodes CDR1 SEHNR and CDR2 FQNEAQ (reference sequence). This CDR3 has 14 amino acids. The CDR3 DNA follows: TGTGCCAGCAGCTTAGCGGGGCCCAATCAGCCCCAGCATTTT. Translating gives CASSLAGPNQPQHF. The whole variable domain, remainder taken from reference TRBV7-9 and TRBJ1-5, is DTGVSQNPRHKITKRGQNVTFRCDPISEHNRLYWYRQTLGQGPEFLTYFQNEAQLEKSRLLSDRFSAERPKGSFSTLEIQRTEQGDSAMYLCASSLAGPNQPQHFGDGTRLSIL.

The genes are TRBV7-8 and TRBJ1-6, with D hard to call. Germline V gene lookup returns CDR1 SGHVS and CDR2 FQNEAQ. With 4 bases removed from V and 2 bases from J, the gap between germline ends came to 12 bases. CDR3 size: 16 residues. CDR3 bases: TGTGCCAGCAGCTCCGCCGGCGGAACCTATAATTCACCCCTCCACTTT. Translated: CASSSAGGTYNSPLHF.

This clonotype was seen a few times. The chain recombines TRBV29-1 with TRBJ2-3; no clear D gene. CDR1 and CDR2 from the germline V gene are SQVTM and ANQGSEA. V lost 3 bases, J lost 2 bases, and 6 bases lay in between. This CDR3 contains 12 residues. As DNA, the CDR3 is TGCAGCGTTGAGGCCCTCACAGATACGCAGTATTTT. Amino acids: CSVEALTDTQYF.

This clonotype was found a few times. The genes are TRBV4-2 and TRBJ1-1; possible D gene TRBD1, 5 bases. Trimming removed 0 bases from V and 5 bases from J, with 16 bases in between. Germline CDR1 reads LGHNA; CDR2 reads YNFKEQ. This CDR3 region has 16 residues. The CDR3 region is CASSQEEGTGTTEAFF. In DNA form, the CDR3 reads TGTGCCAGCAGCCAAGAAGAGGGGACCGGGACTACTGAAGCTTTCTTT.

This clonotype was seen a handful of times. The V gene is TRBV7-9, the J gene TRBJ1-2; no reliable D call. Germline V gene data show CDR1 as SEHNR and CDR2 as FQNEAQ (reference sequence). Trimming removed 3 bases from V and 1 base from J, with 9 bases in between. The length of the CDR3 is 14 residues. As DNA, the CDR3 is TGTGCCAGCAGCTTTGCCAGTTTTAACTATGGCTACACCTTC. This encodes CASSFASFNYGYTF.

The V gene is TRBV6-5, the J gene TRBJ1-2; no reliable D call. The CDR3 runs 13 residues. CDR1 is MNHEY and CDR2 is SVGAGI in the germline V gene. Between the trimmed V and J ends, which lost 2 bases and 7 bases, there was a span of 11 bases. CDR3 sequence: CASSYGGFSGYTF. CDR3 sequence (DNA): TGTGCCAGCAGTTACGGAGGGTTCAGTGGCTACACCTTC.

The rearrangement links TRBV4-1 to TRBJ1-2; D unclear. From germline, CDR1 is MGHRA and CDR2 YSYEKL. There are 18 residues in the CDR3. The V gene lost 0 bases and the J gene lost 3 bases, with 20 bases spanning the gap. CDR3 residues: CASSQDSRESSLYYGYTF. The CDR3 nucleotides read TGCGCCAGCAGCCAAGATAGCCGGGAATCATCCCTATACTATGGCTACACCTTC.